The text below deals with one T cell receptor beta chain. A read error may account for a junction end that differs from germline. These data originate in a study of blood T cells in healthy people across ages. The CDR3 length is 11 residues. With a J-beta primer mix and a sample-barcoded 5' primer, a second PCR ran 7 to 11 cycles. A single record per CDR3 protein comes from TCRdb applying MiXCR to the 5' RACE reads. The sample consists of 1.5 million to 2 million distinct CDR3 sequences, roughly 32% of them appearing once. The rearrangement uses TRBV12-3 or TRBV12-4 and TRBJ2-1; D call uncertain. The clonotype was recovered from a woman in her twenties or thirties in good health. Material for sequencing was blood. CDR3 protein: CATSQMNEQFF. The CDR3 DNA reads as TGTGCCACCAGTCAGATGAATGAGCAGTTCTTC.